This T cell receptor (beta chain) was obtained from a study of control samples from healthy donors and cancer patients. The assay was immunoSEQ multiplex PCR, and TCRdb's table has in-frame clones only and misses some. The sample includes about 130,000 clones, 80% to 95% of them seen just once. The V gene's germline CDR1 is MNHNY and CDR2 SVGAGI (reference sequence). CDR3 length: 14 amino acids. Trimming cost V 6 bases and J 1 base; bases outside gene matches: 4. The source of this sequence is a woman between 45 and 65 years old in good health. Material: blood. This sequence joins TRBV6-6 and TRBJ2-5, with TRBD1 matching over 8 bases. DNA for the CDR3: TGTGCCAGCAGCCGCGACAGGGGCCAAGAGACCCAGTACTTC. Translated: CASSRDRGQETQYF.